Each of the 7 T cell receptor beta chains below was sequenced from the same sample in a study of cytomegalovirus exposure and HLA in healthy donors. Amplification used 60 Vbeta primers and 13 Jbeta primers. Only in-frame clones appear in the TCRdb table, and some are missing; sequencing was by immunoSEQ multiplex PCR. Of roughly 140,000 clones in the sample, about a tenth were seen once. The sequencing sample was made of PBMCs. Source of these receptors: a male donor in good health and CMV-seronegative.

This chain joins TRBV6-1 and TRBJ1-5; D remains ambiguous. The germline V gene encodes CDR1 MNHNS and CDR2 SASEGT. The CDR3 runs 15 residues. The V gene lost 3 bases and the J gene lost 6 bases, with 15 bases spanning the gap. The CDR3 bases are TGTGCCAGCAGTGAGTCCGGGGTAGCAAGTCAGCCCCAGCATTTT. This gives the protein CASSESGVASQPQHF.

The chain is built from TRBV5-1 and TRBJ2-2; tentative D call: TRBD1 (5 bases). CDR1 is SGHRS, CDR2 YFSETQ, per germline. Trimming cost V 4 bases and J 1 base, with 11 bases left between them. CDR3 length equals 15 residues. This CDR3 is CASSADSLNTGELFF. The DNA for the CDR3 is TGCGCCAGCAGCGCCGACAGTTTGAACACCGGGGAGCTGTTTTTT.

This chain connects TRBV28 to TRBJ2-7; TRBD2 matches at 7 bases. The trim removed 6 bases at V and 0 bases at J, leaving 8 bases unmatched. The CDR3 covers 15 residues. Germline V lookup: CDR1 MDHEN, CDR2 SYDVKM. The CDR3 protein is CASRAFGGSSYEQYF. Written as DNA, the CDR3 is TGTGCCAGCAGGGCCTTCGGGGGGTCCTCCTACGAGCAGTACTTC. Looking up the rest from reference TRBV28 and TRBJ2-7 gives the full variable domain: DVKVTQSSRYLVKRTGEKVFLECVQDMDHENMFWYRQDPGLGLRLIYFSYDVKMKEKGDIPEGYSVSREKKERFSLILESASTNQTSMYLCASRAFGGSSYEQYFGPGTRLTVT.

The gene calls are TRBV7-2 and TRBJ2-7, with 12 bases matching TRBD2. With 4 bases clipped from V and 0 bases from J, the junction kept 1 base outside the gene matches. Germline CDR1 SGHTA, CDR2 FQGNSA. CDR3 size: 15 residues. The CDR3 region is CASSSSGGASYEQYF. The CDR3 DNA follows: TGTGCCAGCAGCTCTAGCGGGGGGGCCTCCTACGAGCAGTACTTC.

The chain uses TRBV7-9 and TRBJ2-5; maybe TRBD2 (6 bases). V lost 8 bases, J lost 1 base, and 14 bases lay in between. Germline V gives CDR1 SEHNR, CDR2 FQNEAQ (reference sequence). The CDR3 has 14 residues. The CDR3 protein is CASRGGSGQETQYF. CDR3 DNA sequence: TGTGCCAGCCGAGGAGGGAGCGGCCAAGAGACCCAGTACTTC.

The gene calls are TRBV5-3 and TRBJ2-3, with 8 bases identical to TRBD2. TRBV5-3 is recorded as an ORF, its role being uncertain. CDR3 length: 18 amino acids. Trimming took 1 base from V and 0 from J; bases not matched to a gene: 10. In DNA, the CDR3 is TGTGCCAGAAGCTTGACTCGCGGGGGGCGTACTAGCACAGATACGCAGTATTTT. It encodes CARSLTRGGRTSTDTQYF.

The CDR3 protein is CSVEDSMGGETQYF. In nucleotides, the CDR3 is TGCAGCGTTGAAGATTCGATGGGGGGAGAGACCCAGTACTTC. V gene TRBV29-1 combines with J gene TRBJ2-5, with D possibly being TRBD2 (6 bases). The CDR3 has 14 amino acids. Germline loops: CDR1 SQVTM, CDR2 ANQGSEA. The germline V and J ends were trimmed by 0 bases and 4 bases, with 12 bases remaining between them.